This T cell receptor (beta chain) is drawn from a study of T cells in Graves' hyperthyroidism and ophthalmopathy. Diagnoses used clinical symptoms, serum thyroxine and TRAb, thyroid ultrasound and orbital computed tomography. Fresh peripheral blood, around 9.3 ml, was the source of the PBMCs. The CDR3 runs to 14 residues. The V gene end was trimmed by 2 bases and the J gene end by 8 bases; junction bases not matched to a gene: 1. Germline CDR1 reads SGDLS; CDR2 reads YYNGEE. There were TCR beta CDR3 regions amplified from RNA transcripts. Researchers ran a first-round RT-PCR on the TCR CDR3 using the HTBI primer set. TCRdb re-called the multiplex PCR reads with MiXCR, one entry per CDR3 protein. The sample consists of a few hundred thousand distinct CDR3 sequences, 20% to 25% of them appearing once.

This clonotype was sampled from a man younger than 45 with Graves' ophthalmopathy. The sequenced material came from blood. This sequence joins TRBV9 and TRBJ1-4, with TRBD1 matching 12 bases. The CDR3 sequence is CASSVGTGGEKLFF. For the CDR3, the DNA is TGTGCCAGCAGCGTCGGGACAGGGGGCGAAAAACTGTTTTTT.